The 16 T cell receptor beta chains given below trace back to one sample, sequenced in a study of shared clonotypes between healthy human individuals. Assay: immunoSEQ multiplex PCR; the TCRdb copy retains only in-frame clones and omits some. The sample records about 500,000 clones, approximately 71% being singletons. The specimen sequenced was PBMCs. Every receptor here comes from a middle-aged woman in good health. Some clones in this sample may be carry-over from other donors' samples.

The chain recombines TRBV6-5 with TRBJ2-7; TRBD1 agrees at 7 bases. Trimming cost V 5 bases and J 1 base; bases outside gene matches: 5. Germline V gene sequence: CDR1 MNHEY, CDR2 SVGAGI. This CDR3 region has 14 residues. DNA for the CDR3: TGTGCCAGCAGTCAGGACAGGCTTTCCTACGAGCAGTACTTC. It specifies CASSQDRLSYEQYF.

The sample holds many counts of this clone. CDR3 DNA: TGTGCCAGCAGCCAAGAAGAAAGGGCTAGCGGGACCTACGAGCAGTACTTC. Its translation is CASSQEERASGTYEQYF. The chain combines TRBV14 with TRBJ2-7; 9 bases agree with TRBD2. Germline CDR1 and CDR2: SGHDN and FVKESK. V shed 0 bases, J shed 2 bases, and the junction held 8 bases outside the gene matches. This CDR3 is built from 17 residues. The complete variable domain, with remaining parts taken from reference TRBV14 and TRBJ2-7, reads EAGVTQFPSHSVIEKGQTVTLRCDPISGHDNLYWYRRVMGKEIKFLLHFVKESKQDESGMPNNRFLAERTGGTYSTLKVQPAELEDSGVYFCASSQEERASGTYEQYFGPGTRLTVT.

V gene TRBV28 combines with J gene TRBJ2-7; D is unclear. The germline CDR1 and CDR2 sequences are MDHEN and SYDVKM. Trimming cost V 4 bases and J 4 bases, with 20 bases left between them. The CDR3 contains 16 residues. Here the CDR3 DNA reads TGTGCCAGCAGTTCCCTCTCCGGCCCTAGGCTATACGAGCAGTACTTC. As protein: CASSSLSGPRLYEQYF.

This rearrangement joins TRBV11-3 to TRBJ2-7; D is perhaps TRBD1 (6 bases). The CDR3 extends over 12 amino acids. The germline V and J ends were trimmed by 3 bases and 6 bases, with 9 bases remaining between them. Germline CDR1 is SGHNT and CDR2 is YENEEA. The CDR3 DNA reads as TGTGCCAGCAGCTTCGAACAGGGCGAGCAGTACTTC. Translating it yields CASSFEQGEQYF.

CDR3 sequence: CASSLGGYNEQFF. CDR3 in DNA: TGTGCCAGCAGTTTGGGAGGGTACAATGAGCAGTTCTTC. The chain is built from TRBV28 and TRBJ2-1, with 7 bases fitting TRBD2. Germline trimming cut 3 bases from V and 4 bases from J; bases unmatched to any gene: 0. Germline loops: CDR1 MDHEN, CDR2 SYDVKM. CDR3 length: 13 amino acids.

Points on this clone: A single base is all that separates this from a far larger clone, so a read error is likely. The V and J genes are TRBV5-4 and TRBJ2-2; D uncertain. The CDR3 extends over 11 amino acids. Germline V gives CDR1 SGHNT, CDR2 YYREEE (reference sequence). CDR3 sequence reads: CASSQTEELFF. Here the CDR3 DNA reads TGTGCCAGCAGTCAAACCGAGGAGCTGTTTTTT.

The rearrangement links TRBV9 to TRBJ2-1; 16 nucleotides align to TRBD2. This CDR3 is 18 amino acids long. V shed 0 bases, J shed 5 bases, and the junction held 5 bases outside the gene matches. The germline V gene has CDR1 SGDLS and CDR2 YYNGEE. For the CDR3, the DNA is TGTGCCAGCAGCGTAGTGCCGGGACTAGCGGGAGGGGACAATGAGCAGTTCTTC. It codes for CASSVVPGLAGGDNEQFF. The full variable domain, rest sourced from reference TRBV9 and TRBJ2-1, is DSGVTQTPKHLITATGQRVTLRCSPRSGDLSVYWYQQSLDQGLQFLIQYYNGEERAKGNILERFSAQQFPDLHSELNLSSLELGDSALYFCASSVVPGLAGGDNEQFFGPGTRLTVL.

V is TRBV19 and J is TRBJ2-7; D gene ambiguous. The CDR3 has 15 amino acids. V was pared by 3 bases and J by 2 bases, with 14 bases between. Germline loops: CDR1 LNHDA, CDR2 SQIVND (reference sequence). DNA of the CDR3: TGTGCCAGTAGTATCTTCGCGGCGGCGACCTACGAGCAGTACTTC. The encoded protein is CASSIFAAATYEQYF.

Details on this clone: With a far larger clone one base away, a read error is the likely cause. This chain uses TRBV4-1 with TRBJ2-7; maybe TRBD1 (5 bases). This CDR3 spans 11 amino acids. The V gene's germline CDR1 is MGHRA and CDR2 YSYEKL. The CDR3 here is CVSSQGYEQYF. DNA for the CDR3: TGCGTCAGCAGCCAGGGCTACGAGCAGTACTTC.

The chain uses TRBV7-2 and TRBJ2-7; 9 bases are a match to TRBD1. Germline CDR1 is SGHTA and CDR2 is FQGNSA. After removal of 5 bases from V and 5 bases from J, the junction contained 7 bases not matched to a gene. The CDR3 loop spans 14 amino acids. CDR3 amino acids: CASSPGTGRHEQYF. CDR3 bases: TGTGCCAGCAGCCCCGGGACAGGGAGGCACGAGCAGTACTTC.

In the case of this clone: A far larger clone is only one base removed, so a read error is likely. No conserved phenylalanine or tryptophan ends this CDR3, so it is likely a read error. DNA of the CDR3: TGTGCCAGCAGCGCGTTAGAGGGCCCGACAGATACGCAGTATCTT. This gives the protein CASSALEGPTDTQYL. The chain combines TRBV9 with TRBJ2-3; D possibly corresponds to TRBD2 (5 bases). The V end lost 3 bases, the J end lost 3 bases, and 14 bases lay between the germline ends. Germline V gives CDR1 SGDLS, CDR2 YYNGEE. The CDR3 has 15 residues.

DNA of the CDR3: TGTGCCTGGCAAATAAGAATCACAGATACGCAGTATTTT. Translated, it gives CAWQIRITDTQYF. The chain employs TRBV30 and TRBJ2-3; no reliable D call. Germline CDR1 GTSNPN, CDR2 SVGIG (reference sequence). The CDR3 consists of 13 residues. Deletions cut 5 bases from V and 2 bases from J, with 11 bases between.

The chain combines TRBV29-1 with TRBJ1-1; maybe TRBD1 (5 bases). The V gene's germline CDR1 is SQVTM and CDR2 ANQGSEA. V lost 1 base and J lost 7, with 19 bases in between. CDR3 length: 15 amino acids. CDR3 in amino acids: CSVEGPGREKSEAFF. The CDR3 bases are TGCAGCGTTGAAGGGCCGGGCAGGGAGAAGAGTGAAGCTTTCTTT. Drawing the rest from reference TRBV29-1 and TRBJ1-1, the complete variable domain is SAVISQKPSRDICQRGTSLTIQCQVDSQVTMMFWYRQQPGQSLTLIATANQGSEATYESGFVIDKFPISRPNLTFSTLTVSNMSPEDSSIYLCSVEGPGREKSEAFFGQGTRLTVV.

Turning to this clone: One end of the junction fails to match germline, which may point to a read error. The chain combines TRBV18 with TRBJ2-1; 13 nucleotides line up with TRBD2. Germline V gene data show CDR1 as KGHSH and CDR2 as LQKENI. The CDR3 length is 18 residues. The CDR3 spells CASSRSGTSGATYNEQLF. The CDR3 nucleotides read TGTGCCAGCTCACGATCCGGGACTAGCGGGGCAACCTACAATGAGCAGCTCTTC.

This chain uses TRBV28 with TRBJ2-7; possibly TRBD1 for D (5 bases). The J call is uncertain, as TRBJ2-5 better fits the DNA end. The CDR3 contains 14 residues. Germline V lookup: CDR1 MDHEN, CDR2 SYDVKM. CDR3 in amino acids: CASSFQGRQETQYF. The CDR3 DNA reads TGTGCCAGCAGTTTCCAGGGTCGTCAAGAGACCCAGTACTTC.

Turning to this clone: A read error is likely here: a far larger clone is one base away. Other DNA sequences in the sample encode the same CDR3. The chain joins TRBV7-3 to TRBJ2-1; D is undetermined. CDR1 SGHTA and CDR2 FQGTGA come from the germline V gene. This CDR3 has 13 residues. Trimming shortened V by 2 bases and J by 5 bases, and 7 bases separated the two germline ends. Here the CDR3 reads CASSLAGDNEQFF. CDR3 DNA sequence: TGTGCCAGCAGCTTAGCTGGCGACAATGAGCAGTTCTTC.